This TCR beta chain was documented in a study of T cells in Graves' hyperthyroidism and ophthalmopathy. Study results and limitations: Ophthalmopathy was identified by the model a median approximately six months ahead of onset.

Many counts were recorded for this clonotype. The antigen is unknown. This CDR3 is 17 amino acids long. V was clipped by 6 bases and J by 2 bases; unmatched bases: 10. Germline values: CDR1 SGHVS, CDR2 FQNEAQ. Amplification targeted TCR beta CDR3 regions from RNA transcripts. The HTBI primer set served for first-round RT-PCR of the TCR CDR3. In TCRdb, the multiplex PCR reads were re-called with MiXCR into one record per CDR3 protein. The table shows about 570,000 distinct CDR3 sequences, with 40% to 55% occurring only once. This TCR was recovered from an adult woman with Graves' disease, either hyperthyroidism or ophthalmopathy (not recorded which). J is TRBJ2-6 and V is TRBV7-8; 7 nucleotides line up with TRBD1. Material for sequencing was peripheral blood or thyroid tissue (not recorded which). CDR3 sequence reads: CASRQRGRRPGANVLTF. The CDR3, as DNA: TGTGCCAGCAGACAAAGGGGGCGCCGGCCTGGGGCCAACGTCCTGACTTTC.